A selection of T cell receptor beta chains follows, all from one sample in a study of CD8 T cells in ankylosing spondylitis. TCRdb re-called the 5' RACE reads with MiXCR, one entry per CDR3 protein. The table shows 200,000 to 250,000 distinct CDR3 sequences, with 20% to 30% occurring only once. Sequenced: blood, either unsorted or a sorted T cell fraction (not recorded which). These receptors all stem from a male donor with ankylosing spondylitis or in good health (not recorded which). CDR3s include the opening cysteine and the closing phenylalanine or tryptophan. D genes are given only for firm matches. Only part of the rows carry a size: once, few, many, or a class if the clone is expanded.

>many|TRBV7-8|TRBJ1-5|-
CASSSQMDQPQHF
TGTGCCAGCAGCTCACAGATGGATCAGCCCCAGCATTTT
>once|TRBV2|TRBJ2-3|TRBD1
CASSWDRGADTQYF
TGTGCCAGCAGTTGGGACAGGGGGGCAGATACGCAGTATTTT
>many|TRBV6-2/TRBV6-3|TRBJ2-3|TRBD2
CASRTSGGGPFTDTQYF
TGTGCCAGCAGGACTAGCGGAGGGGGGCCCTTCACAGATACGCAGTATTTT
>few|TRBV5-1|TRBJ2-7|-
CASSLSQGSSYEQYF
TGCGCCAGCAGCTTGAGCCAGGGGAGCTCCTACGAGCAGTACTTC
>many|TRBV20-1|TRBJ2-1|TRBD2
CSAPRSGLAGNEQFF
TGCAGTGCTCCCAGATCCGGACTAGCGGGAAATGAGCAGTTCTTC
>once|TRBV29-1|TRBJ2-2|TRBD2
CSASGLAGTGELFF
TGCAGCGCCTCGGGACTAGCGGGGACCGGGGAGCTGTTTTTT
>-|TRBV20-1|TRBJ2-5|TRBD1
CSALGQTQETQYF
TGCAGTGCTTTGGGACAGACCCAAGAGACCCAGTACTTC
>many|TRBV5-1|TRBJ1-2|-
CASSPSLGGEYGYTF
TGCGCCAGCAGCCCGTCCCTGGGAGGTGAATATGGCTACACCTTC
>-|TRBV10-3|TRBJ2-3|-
CAISPTDRRGPDTQYF
TGTGCCATCAGCCCGACAGACCGGAGGGGACCAGATACGCAGTATTTT
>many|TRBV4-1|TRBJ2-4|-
CASSPIQGNNIQYF
TGCGCCAGCAGCCCTATTCAGGGTAACAACATTCAGTACTTC
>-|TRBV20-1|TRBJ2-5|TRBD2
CSARASGRAGKETQYF
TGCAGTGCTAGGGCTAGCGGGAGGGCCGGGAAAGAGACCCAGTACTTC
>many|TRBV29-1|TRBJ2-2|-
CSAGSGELFF
TGCAGCGCGGGGTCCGGGGAGCTGTTTTTT
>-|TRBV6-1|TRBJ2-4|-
CASIKPGLAKNIQYF
TGTGCCAGCATCAAACCCGGATTAGCCAAAAACATTCAGTACTTC
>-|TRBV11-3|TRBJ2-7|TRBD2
CASSPGGGSYEQYF
TGTGCCAGCAGCCCTGGGGGGGGGAGCTACGAGCAGTACTTC